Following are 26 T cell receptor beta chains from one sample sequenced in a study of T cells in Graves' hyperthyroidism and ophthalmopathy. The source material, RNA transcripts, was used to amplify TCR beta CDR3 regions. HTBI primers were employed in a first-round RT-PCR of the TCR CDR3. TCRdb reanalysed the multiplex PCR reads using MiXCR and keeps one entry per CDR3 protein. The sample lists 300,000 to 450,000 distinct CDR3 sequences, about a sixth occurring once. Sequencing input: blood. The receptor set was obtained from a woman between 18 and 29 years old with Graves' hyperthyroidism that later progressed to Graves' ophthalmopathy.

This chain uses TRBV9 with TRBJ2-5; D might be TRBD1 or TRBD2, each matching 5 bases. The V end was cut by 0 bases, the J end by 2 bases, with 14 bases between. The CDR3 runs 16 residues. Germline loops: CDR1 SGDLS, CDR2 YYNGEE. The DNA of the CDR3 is TGTGCCAGCAGCGTAGCCCCGGGACGGATACAAGAGACCCAGTACTTC. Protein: CASSVAPGRIQETQYF.

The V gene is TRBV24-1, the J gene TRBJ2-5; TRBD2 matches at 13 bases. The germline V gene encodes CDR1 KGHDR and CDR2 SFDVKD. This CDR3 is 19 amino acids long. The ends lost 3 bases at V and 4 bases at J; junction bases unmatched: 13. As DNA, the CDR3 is TGTGCCACCAGTGATCCCCAACGACTAGCGGGAGGCGGGAGAGAGACCCAGTACTTC. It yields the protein CATSDPQRLAGGGRETQYF.

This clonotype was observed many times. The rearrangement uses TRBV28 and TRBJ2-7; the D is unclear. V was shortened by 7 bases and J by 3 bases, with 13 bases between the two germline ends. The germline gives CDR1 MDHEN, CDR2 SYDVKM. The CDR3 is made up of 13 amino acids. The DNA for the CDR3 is TGTGCCAGCAACCCCAGGAAGGACTACGAGCAGTACTTC. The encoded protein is CASNPRKDYEQYF.

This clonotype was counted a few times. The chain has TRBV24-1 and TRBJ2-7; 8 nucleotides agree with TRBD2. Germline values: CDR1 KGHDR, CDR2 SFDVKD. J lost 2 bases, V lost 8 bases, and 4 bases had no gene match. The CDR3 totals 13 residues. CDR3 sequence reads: CATMTSDPYEQYF. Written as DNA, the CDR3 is TGTGCCACCATGACTAGCGATCCCTACGAGCAGTACTTC.

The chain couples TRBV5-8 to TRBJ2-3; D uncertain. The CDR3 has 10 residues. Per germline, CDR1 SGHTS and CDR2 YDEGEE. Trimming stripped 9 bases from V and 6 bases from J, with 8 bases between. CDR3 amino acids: CATLRDTQYF. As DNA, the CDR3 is TGTGCCACCCTCCGGGATACGCAGTATTTT.

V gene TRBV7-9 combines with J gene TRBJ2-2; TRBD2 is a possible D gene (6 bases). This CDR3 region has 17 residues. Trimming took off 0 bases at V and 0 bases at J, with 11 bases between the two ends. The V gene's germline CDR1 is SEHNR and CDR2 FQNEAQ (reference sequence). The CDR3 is CASSLAPGGSNTGELFF. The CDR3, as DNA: TGTGCCAGCAGCTTAGCGCCCGGGGGATCGAACACCGGGGAGCTGTTTTTT.

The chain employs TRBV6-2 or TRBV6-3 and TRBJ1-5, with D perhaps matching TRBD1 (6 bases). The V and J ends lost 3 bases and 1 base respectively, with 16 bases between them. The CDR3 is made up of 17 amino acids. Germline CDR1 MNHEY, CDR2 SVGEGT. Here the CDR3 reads CASSYDPIGGSNQPQHF. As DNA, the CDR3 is TGTGCCAGCAGTTATGACCCGATAGGGGGGAGCAATCAGCCCCAGCATTTT.

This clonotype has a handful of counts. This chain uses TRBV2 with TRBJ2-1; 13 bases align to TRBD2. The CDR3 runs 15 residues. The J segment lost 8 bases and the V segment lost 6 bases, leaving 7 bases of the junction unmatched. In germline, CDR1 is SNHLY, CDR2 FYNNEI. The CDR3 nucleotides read TGTGCCAGCAGCCCTTGGACTAGCGGGAGCGATGAGCAGTTCTTC. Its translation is CASSPWTSGSDEQFF.

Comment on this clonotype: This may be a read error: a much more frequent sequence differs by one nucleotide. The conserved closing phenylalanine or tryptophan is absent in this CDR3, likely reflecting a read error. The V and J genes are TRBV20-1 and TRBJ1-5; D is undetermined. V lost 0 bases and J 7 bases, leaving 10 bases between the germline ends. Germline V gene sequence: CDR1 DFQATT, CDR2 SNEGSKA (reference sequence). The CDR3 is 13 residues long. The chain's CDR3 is CSARDQRDQPQHL. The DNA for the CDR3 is TGCAGTGCTAGAGATCAGCGAGACCAGCCCCAGCATCTT.

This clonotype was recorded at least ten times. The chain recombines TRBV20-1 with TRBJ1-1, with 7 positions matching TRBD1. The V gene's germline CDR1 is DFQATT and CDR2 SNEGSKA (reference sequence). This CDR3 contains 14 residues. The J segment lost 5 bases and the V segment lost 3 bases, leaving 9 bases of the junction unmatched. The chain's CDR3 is CSARQDRTKTEAFF. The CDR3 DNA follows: TGCAGTGCTAGGCAGGACAGGACAAAGACTGAAGCTTTCTTT.

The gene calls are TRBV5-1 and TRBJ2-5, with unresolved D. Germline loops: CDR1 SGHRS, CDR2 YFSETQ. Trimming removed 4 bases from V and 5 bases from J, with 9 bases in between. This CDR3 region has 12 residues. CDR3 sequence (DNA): TGCGCCAGCAGCGAAGGTCGGGAGACCCAGTACTTC. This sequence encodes CASSEGRETQYF.

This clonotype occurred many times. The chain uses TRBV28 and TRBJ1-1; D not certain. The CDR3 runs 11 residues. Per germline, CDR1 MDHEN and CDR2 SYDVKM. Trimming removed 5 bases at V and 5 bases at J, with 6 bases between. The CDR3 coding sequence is TGTGCCAGCAGTCGGGTTACTGAAGCTTTCTTT. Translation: CASSRVTEAFF.

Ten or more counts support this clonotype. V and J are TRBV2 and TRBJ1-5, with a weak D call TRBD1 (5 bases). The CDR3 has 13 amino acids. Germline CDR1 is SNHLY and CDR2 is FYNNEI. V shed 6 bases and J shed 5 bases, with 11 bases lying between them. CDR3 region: CASRGTDYQPQHF. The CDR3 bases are TGTGCCAGCAGGGGGACGGACTATCAGCCCCAGCATTTT.

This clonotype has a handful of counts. CDR3 in DNA: TGTGCCAGCTCACCACCTGGAGGGCGAGTCGAGCAGTACTTC. Its translation: CASSPPGGRVEQYF. The V gene is TRBV18, the J gene TRBJ2-7; weak D call: TRBD2 (6 bases). V dropped 0 bases and J dropped 6 bases, with 12 bases sitting between them. There are 14 residues in the CDR3. The germline CDR1 and CDR2 sequences are KGHSH and LQKENI.

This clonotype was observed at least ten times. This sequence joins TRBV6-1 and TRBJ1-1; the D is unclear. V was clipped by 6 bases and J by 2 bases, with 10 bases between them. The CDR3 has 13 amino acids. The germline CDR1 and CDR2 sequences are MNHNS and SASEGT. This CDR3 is CASRGTLNTEAFF. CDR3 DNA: TGTGCCAGCAGGGGCACGCTTAACACTGAAGCTTTCTTT.

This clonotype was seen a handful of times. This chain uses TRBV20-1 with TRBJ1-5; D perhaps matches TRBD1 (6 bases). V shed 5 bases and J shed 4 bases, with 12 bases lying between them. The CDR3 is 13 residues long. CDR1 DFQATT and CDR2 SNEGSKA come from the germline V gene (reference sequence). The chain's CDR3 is CSASDSRNQPQHF. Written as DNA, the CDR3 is TGCAGTGCTTCGGACAGCCGAAATCAGCCCCAGCATTTT.

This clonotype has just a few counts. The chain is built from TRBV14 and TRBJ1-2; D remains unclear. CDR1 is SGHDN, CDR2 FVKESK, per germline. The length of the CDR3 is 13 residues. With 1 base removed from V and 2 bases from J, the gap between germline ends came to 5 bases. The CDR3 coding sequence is TGTGCCAGCAGCCAAGGACTGAACTATGGCTACACCTTC. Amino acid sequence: CASSQGLNYGYTF.

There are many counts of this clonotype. CDR3 DNA: TGTGCCAGCAGCGCCTACCGGGGGAGCACAGATACGCAGTATTTT. Amino acids: CASSAYRGSTDTQYF. This chain uses TRBV7-8 with TRBJ2-3; D is perhaps TRBD2 (6 bases). CDR1 is SGHVS and CDR2 is FQNEAQ in the germline V gene. Trimming cost V 5 bases and J 0 bases, with 12 bases left between them. This CDR3 spans 15 amino acids.

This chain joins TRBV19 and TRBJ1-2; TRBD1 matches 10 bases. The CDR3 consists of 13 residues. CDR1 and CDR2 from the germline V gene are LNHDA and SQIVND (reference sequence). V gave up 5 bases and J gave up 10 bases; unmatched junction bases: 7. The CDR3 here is CASSLTGGDDYTF. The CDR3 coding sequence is TGTGCCAGTAGTTTGACAGGGGGCGATGACTACACCTTC.

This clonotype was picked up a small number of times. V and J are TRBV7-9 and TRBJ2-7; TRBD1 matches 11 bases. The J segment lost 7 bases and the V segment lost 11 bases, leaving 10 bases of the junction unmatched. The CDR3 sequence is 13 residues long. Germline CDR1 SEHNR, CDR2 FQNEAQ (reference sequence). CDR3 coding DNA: TGTGCCTCCGGGACAGGGGGACTTGGGGAGCAGTACTTC. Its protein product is CASGTGGLGEQYF. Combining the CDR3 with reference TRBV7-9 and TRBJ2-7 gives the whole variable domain DTGVSQNPRHKITKRGQNVTFRCDPISEHNRLYWYRQTLGQGPEFLTYFQNEAQLEKSRLLSDRFSAERPKGSFSTLEIQRTEQGDSAMYLCASGTGGLGEQYFGPGTRLTVT.

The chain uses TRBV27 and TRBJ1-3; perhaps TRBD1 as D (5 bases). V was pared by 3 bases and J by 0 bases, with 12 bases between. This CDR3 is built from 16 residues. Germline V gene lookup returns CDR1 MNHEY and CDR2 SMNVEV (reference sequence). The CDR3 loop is CASSLRGPSSGNTIYF. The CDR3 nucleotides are TGTGCCAGCAGTTTGCGGGGCCCGAGCTCTGGAAACACCATATATTTT.

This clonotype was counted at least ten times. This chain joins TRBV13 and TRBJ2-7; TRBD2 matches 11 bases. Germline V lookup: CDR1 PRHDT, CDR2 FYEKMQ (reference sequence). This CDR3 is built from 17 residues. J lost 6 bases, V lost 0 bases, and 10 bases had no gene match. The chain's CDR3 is CASSLGDRLAGGLEQYF. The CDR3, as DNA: TGTGCCAGCAGCTTAGGTGATCGGTTAGCGGGAGGGCTCGAGCAGTACTTC.

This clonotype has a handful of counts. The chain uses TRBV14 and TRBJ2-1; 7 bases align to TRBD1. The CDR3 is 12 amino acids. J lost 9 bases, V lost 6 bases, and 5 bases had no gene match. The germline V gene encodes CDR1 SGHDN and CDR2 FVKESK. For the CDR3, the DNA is TGTGCCAGCAGGCAAAACAGGGGTGAGCAGTTCTTC. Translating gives CASRQNRGEQFF. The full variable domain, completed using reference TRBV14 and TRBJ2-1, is EAGVTQFPSHSVIEKGQTVTLRCDPISGHDNLYWYRRVMGKEIKFLLHFVKESKQDESGMPNNRFLAERTGGTYSTLKVQPAELEDSGVYFCASRQNRGEQFFGPGTRLTVL.

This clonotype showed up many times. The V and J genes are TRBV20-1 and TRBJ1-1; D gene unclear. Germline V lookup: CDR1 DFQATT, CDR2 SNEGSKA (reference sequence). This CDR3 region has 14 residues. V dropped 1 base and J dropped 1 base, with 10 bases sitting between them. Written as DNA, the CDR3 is TGCAGTGCTAGAGCTCTGGTGGAGAACACTGAAGCTTTCTTT. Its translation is CSARALVENTEAFF.

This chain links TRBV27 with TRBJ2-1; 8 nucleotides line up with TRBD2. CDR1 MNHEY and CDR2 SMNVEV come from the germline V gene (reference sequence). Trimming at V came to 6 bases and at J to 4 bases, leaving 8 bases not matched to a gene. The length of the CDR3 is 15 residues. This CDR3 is CASSQSGSIYNEQFF. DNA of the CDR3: TGTGCCAGCAGCCAGAGCGGGAGTATATACAATGAGCAGTTCTTC.

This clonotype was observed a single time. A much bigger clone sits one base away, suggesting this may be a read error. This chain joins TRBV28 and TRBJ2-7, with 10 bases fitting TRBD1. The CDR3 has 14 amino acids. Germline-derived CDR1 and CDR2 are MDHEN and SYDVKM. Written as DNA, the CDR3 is TGTTCCAGCAGTTCCCGGACAGGGGGCTACGAGCAGTACTTC. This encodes CSSSSRTGGYEQYF.